A single sample gave rise to the 28 T cell receptor beta chains below, sequenced in a study of T cell repertoires in cytomegalovirus infection. Their antigen targets remain unknown. TCRdb redid the calling of the reads with MiXCR, one entry per CDR3 protein. Of more than 250,000 distinct CDR3 sequences listed, 20% to 25% were seen once; the top ten hold about an eighth. Sequencing was performed on cultured PBMCs, taken from culture after CMV antigen stimulation. These receptors originate from a human donor in good health (CMV status not recorded). Some clones in this sample may be carry-over from other donors' samples.

Many counts were recorded for this clonotype. The DNA of the CDR3 is TGTGCCATCAGGGACAGGGGAAGGGGCACCATATATTTT. As protein: CAIRDRGRGTIYF. V usage is TRBV10-3 and J usage is TRBJ1-3, with 9 bases matching TRBD1. The V gene's germline CDR1 is ENHRY and CDR2 SYGVKD. The CDR3 length is 13 residues. Trimming removed 6 bases from V and 9 bases from J; junction bases left unmatched: 6.

This clonotype was observed a handful of times. The J gene is TRBJ2-3, the V gene TRBV7-2, with D unresolved. The CDR3 spans 15 residues. Per the germline V gene, CDR1 is SGHTA and CDR2 is FQGNSA. V dropped 5 bases and J dropped 3 bases, with 15 bases sitting between them. The CDR3 DNA sequence: TGTGCCAGCAGCCCCGGGCTCATTACGACAGATACGCAGTATTTT. It codes for CASSPGLITTDTQYF.

V and J are TRBV24-1 and TRBJ2-2; the match to TRBD2 covers 16 bases. V dropped 3 bases and J dropped 2; count of bases not matched to a gene: 5. The CDR3 is 19 residues long. Germline CDR1 KGHDR, CDR2 SFDVKD. The CDR3 loop is CATSDPGLAGGPNTGELFF. The CDR3 nucleotides read TGTGCCACCAGTGATCCGGGACTAGCGGGAGGGCCAAACACCGGGGAGCTGTTTTTT.

Written as DNA, the CDR3 is TGTGCCAGCAGCTTATATGGGACCCGGGGGGTCGAAGCTTTCTTT. It codes for CASSLYGTRGVEAFF. The chain is built from TRBV11-2 and TRBJ1-1; maybe TRBD1 (5 bases). V dropped 2 bases and J dropped 8 bases, with 18 bases sitting between them. In germline, CDR1 is SGHAT, CDR2 FQNNGV. The length of the CDR3 is 15 residues.

This clonotype was recorded at least ten times. V gene TRBV4-1 combines with J gene TRBJ1-2; D is unresolved. Per the germline V gene, CDR1 is MGHRA and CDR2 is YSYEKL. The CDR3 extends over 15 amino acids. The V gene lost 4 bases and the J gene lost 8 bases, with 20 bases spanning the gap. The CDR3 region has the DNA TGCGCCAGCAGCCCGGGGTCCCGGGTGGCGGAAGGCTACACCTTC. Translated, it gives CASSPGSRVAEGYTF.

This clonotype turned up a few times. One end of the junction fails to match germline, which may point to a read error. The gene calls are TRBV7-7 and TRBJ2-2, with TRBD2 matching over 13 bases. CDR3 length: 17 amino acids. Per the germline V gene, CDR1 is SSHAT and CDR2 is FNYEAQ (reference sequence). The CDR3 DNA follows: TGTGCTAGCAGCTTAATTGGACTAGCGGGAGACACCGGGGAGCTGTTTTTT. Protein product: CASSLIGLAGDTGELFF.

This sequence joins TRBV27 and TRBJ2-7; D unresolved. This CDR3 region has 13 residues. CDR1 is MNHEY, CDR2 SMNVEV, per germline (reference sequence). Trimming removed 8 bases from V and 6 bases from J, with 17 bases in between. The CDR3 here is CASSMGRLTEQYF. As DNA, the CDR3 is TGTGCCAGCTCCATGGGCAGGCTTACCGAGCAGTACTTC.

The CDR3 loop reads CASSSSGTSGTDTQYF. CDR3 nucleotide sequence: TGTGCCAGCAGCTCTTCCGGGACTAGCGGCACAGATACGCAGTATTTT. The chain is built from TRBV5-6 and TRBJ2-3, with 10 bases lining up with TRBD2. Per the germline V gene, CDR1 is SGHDT and CDR2 is YYEEEE. Unmatched junction bases numbered 5, after V lost 3 bases and J lost 1 base. This CDR3 is 16 amino acids long. The full variable domain, rest sourced from reference TRBV5-6 and TRBJ2-3, is DAGVTQSPTHLIKTRGQQVTLRCSPKSGHDTVSWYQQALGQGPQFIFQYYEEEERQRGNFPDRFSGHQFPNYSSELNVNALLLGDSALYLCASSSSGTSGTDTQYFGPGTRLTVL.

This clonotype was counted a few times. This chain uses TRBV4-3 with TRBJ2-7; 10 bases agree with TRBD2. The V segment lost 7 bases and the J segment 1 base; nucleotides outside the gene matches: 7. CDR3 length equals 15 residues. The germline gives CDR1 LGHNA, CDR2 YSLEER. Here the CDR3 DNA reads TGCGCCAGCACCCCGACTAGCGGGCTGTCCTACGAGCAGTACGTC. It encodes CASTPTSGLSYEQYV.

In this sample, this clonotype turned up many times. This sequence joins TRBV20-1 and TRBJ1-5; a possible D gene is TRBD1 (5 bases). CDR1 and CDR2 (germline): DFQATT, SNEGSKA (reference sequence). Between the trimmed V and J ends, which lost 1 base and 6 bases, there was a span of 13 bases. The CDR3 has 14 amino acids. The CDR3 protein is CSARVFGDAQPQHF. The CDR3 bases are TGCAGTGCTAGAGTATTCGGGGACGCTCAGCCCCAGCATTTT.

The rearrangement uses TRBV2 and TRBJ2-1; D is possibly TRBD2 (5 bases). There are 15 residues in the CDR3. The germline V gene encodes CDR1 SNHLY and CDR2 FYNNEI. The V end lost 8 bases, the J end lost 0 bases, and 14 bases lay between the germline ends. The CDR3 protein is CASAAGLSSYNEQFF. CDR3 bases: TGTGCCAGCGCGGCGGGCCTTAGCTCCTACAATGAGCAGTTCTTC.

The chain couples TRBV5-6 to TRBJ1-1, with D perhaps TRBD1 (6 bases). The CDR3 is 14 amino acids. Germline lookup yields CDR1 SGHDT and CDR2 YYEEEE. Trimming took off 2 bases at V and 10 bases at J, with 18 bases between the two ends. The CDR3 coding sequence is TGTGCCAGCAGCTTAATCCGGGACATTCAAGCAGCTTTCTTT. This encodes CASSLIRDIQAAFF.

The sample holds a few counts of this clonotype. The rearrangement uses TRBV19 and TRBJ1-5; TRBD1 is a possible D gene (6 bases). The CDR3 loop spans 16 amino acids. Germline-derived CDR1 and CDR2 are LNHDA and SQIVND (reference sequence). V was trimmed by 3 bases and J by 7 bases, leaving 19 bases between them. CDR3 in DNA: TGTGCCAGTAGTATGGTCGGCGGGGGCGGTTTGCAGCCCCAGCATTTT. It specifies CASSMVGGGGLQPQHF. Together with reference TRBV19 and TRBJ1-5, the CDR3 gives the full variable domain: DGGITQSPKYLFRKEGQNVTLSCEQNLNHDAMYWYRQDPGQGLRLIYYSQIVNDFQKGDIAEGYSVSREKKESFPLTVTSAQKNPTAFYLCASSMVGGGGLQPQHFGDGTRLSIL.

The chain recombines TRBV7-9 with TRBJ2-7, with D unresolved. Looked up from germline, CDR1 is SEHNR and CDR2 is FQNEAQ (reference sequence). This CDR3 contains 14 residues. V was pared by 1 base and J by 6 bases, with 13 bases between. CDR3 DNA: TGTGCCAGCAGCTTAGGCTCCAGTTGGGGCGAGCAGTACGTC. Its protein product is CASSLGSSWGEQYV.

V gene TRBV28 combines with J gene TRBJ1-4; no clear D. Per the germline V gene, CDR1 is MDHEN and CDR2 is SYDVKM. V gave up 6 bases and J gave up 4 bases, with 12 bases separating them. The CDR3 length is 14 residues. The CDR3, as DNA: TGTGCCAGCAGCCAGACACGGCGTAATGAAAAACTGTTTTTT. This translates into CASSQTRRNEKLFF. Variable domain in full (rest from reference TRBV28 and TRBJ1-4): DVKVTQSSRYLVKRTGEKVFLECVQDMDHENMFWYRQDPGLGLRLIYFSYDVKMKEKGDIPEGYSVSREKKERFSLILESASTNQTSMYLCASSQTRRNEKLFFGSGTQLSVL.

V is TRBV7-9 and J is TRBJ2-3; no firm D call. V dropped 4 bases and J dropped 6 bases, with 20 bases sitting between them. The length of the CDR3 is 16 residues. In germline, CDR1 is SEHNR, CDR2 FQNEAQ (reference sequence). For the CDR3, the DNA is TGTGCCAGCAGCTGGACGGAGTTTGTCGTCACCGATACGCAGTATTTT. Translation: CASSWTEFVVTDTQYF.

The V and J genes are TRBV5-1 and TRBJ2-1, with TRBD1 as a possible D gene (8 bases). Trimming removed 3 bases from V and 8 bases from J, with 24 bases in between. Looked up from germline, CDR1 is SGHRS and CDR2 is YFSETQ. The CDR3 totals 17 residues. The CDR3 nucleotides are TGCGCCAGCAGCTCCTCGACTAGCTCGACAGGGGTCGATGAGCAGTTCTTC. This encodes CASSSSTSSTGVDEQFF.

This chain joins TRBV7-6 and TRBJ2-7; the D gene could be TRBD1 or TRBD2 (5 bases each). The CDR3 is 13 residues long. Germline-derived CDR1 and CDR2 are SGHVS and FNYEAQ. V lost 3 bases and J 3 bases, leaving 9 bases between the germline ends. The DNA of the CDR3 is TGTGCCAGCAGCTTGGGACCGGGCTACGAGCAGTACTTC. Translating it yields CASSLGPGYEQYF.

This clonotype was observed a handful of times. The chain recombines TRBV7-6 with TRBJ2-1, with TRBD2 identical over 11 bases. V lost 5 bases and J lost 5; bases outside the gene matches: 17. The germline CDR1 and CDR2 sequences are SGHVS and FNYEAQ. This CDR3 region has 19 residues. In nucleotides, the CDR3 is TGTGCCAGCAGCGCCCCGACTAGCGGGACAAGCGCCTTCAACAATGAGCAGTTCTTC. Translated, it gives CASSAPTSGTSAFNNEQFF.

Of note for this clonotype: One end of the junction does not line up with germline, which may come from a read error. The chain has TRBV4-1 and TRBJ2-3; either TRBD1 or TRBD2 may fit D (7 bases each). This CDR3 has 15 amino acids. Per germline, CDR1 MGHRA and CDR2 YSYEKL. In nucleotides, the CDR3 is TGTGCCAGCAGCCAAGCGGGACAGCCCGAAGATACGCAGTATTTT. It is translated as CASSQAGQPEDTQYF.

The chain couples TRBV6-5 to TRBJ1-2; possible D gene TRBD1, 6 bases. Germline CDR1 and CDR2: MNHEY and SVGAGI. The CDR3 loop spans 14 amino acids. Trimming removed 2 bases at V and 12 bases at J, with 19 bases between. CDR3 residues: CASSYAGGRSRNTF. CDR3 DNA: TGTGCCAGCAGTTACGCCGGGGGGCGCAGTAGGAACACCTTC.

The V call is TRBV5-1, the J call TRBJ2-1, with 11 bases lining up with TRBD2. This CDR3 contains 16 residues. Unmatched junction bases numbered 5, after V lost 0 bases and J lost 6 bases. CDR1 and CDR2 from the germline V gene are SGHRS and YFSETQ. CDR3: CASSLASSGRFNEQFF. In DNA form, the CDR3 reads TGCGCCAGCAGCTTGGCATCTAGCGGGAGGTTCAATGAGCAGTTCTTC.

V usage is TRBV6-5 and J usage is TRBJ1-2; D gene uncertain. Germline V gene lookup returns CDR1 MNHEY and CDR2 SVGAGI. The ends were cut back, 6 bases at V and 5 bases at J, with 16 bases in the middle. The CDR3 sequence is 14 residues long. CDR3 nucleotides: TGTGCCAGCAGATTCAGGACGGATCCTTATGGCTACACCTTC. It is translated as CASRFRTDPYGYTF.

The J gene is TRBJ2-5, the V gene TRBV12-3 or TRBV12-4; tentatively, D is TRBD1 or TRBD2 (6 bases each). V was cut by 3 bases and J by 1 base, with 12 bases left in between. The CDR3 contains 15 residues. The CDR3 DNA is TGTGCCAGCAGTTTCCGGGGGCCGTTCCAAGAGACCCAGTACTTC. Protein sequence: CASSFRGPFQETQYF.

There are a few counts of this clonotype. The CDR3 DNA is TGCGCCAGCCCCGGGACTAGCGGGACCTACGAGCAGTACTTC. Encoded protein: CASPGTSGTYEQYF. The J gene is TRBJ2-7, the V gene TRBV4-3, with 13 bases fitting TRBD2. This CDR3 region has 14 residues. V lost 8 bases to trimming and J lost 2 bases; unmatched junction nucleotides: 3. The germline gives CDR1 LGHNA, CDR2 YSLEER.

The chain is built from TRBV15 and TRBJ2-5; D call uncertain. The CDR3 is 13 amino acids. Trimming left V 5 bases short and J 5 bases short, with 12 bases between. Germline CDR1 and CDR2: LNHNV and YYDKDF (reference sequence). The CDR3 nucleotides read TGTGCCACCAGCTTAGCAGTGGGTGAGACCCAGTACTTC. Its protein is CATSLAVGETQYF.

This clonotype was observed a handful of times. CDR3 in amino acids: CATSRDRGVFQPQHF. DNA for the CDR3: TGTGCCACCAGCAGAGATCGGGGGGTTTTTCAGCCCCAGCATTTT. This sequence joins TRBV15 and TRBJ1-5; weak D call: TRBD1 (5 bases). The CDR3 is 15 residues long. Germline V gives CDR1 LNHNV, CDR2 YYDKDF (reference sequence). V was trimmed by 0 bases and J by 6 bases, leaving 12 bases between them.

The gene calls are TRBV7-4 and TRBJ2-7; TRBD2 matches at 10 bases. There are 15 residues in the CDR3. V shed 2 bases and J 9 bases; nucleotides not matched to a gene: 10. Germline lookup yields CDR1 SGHVT and CDR2 SQSDAQ. This CDR3 is CASSLNPLAGEVQYF. Written as DNA, the CDR3 is TGTGCCAGCAGCTTAAACCCGCTAGCGGGAGAAGTGCAGTACTTC.